This TCR beta chain derives from a study of T cells after yellow fever vaccination (dated by TCRdb to between 2017 and 2020). About the investigation overall: The SMART-Seq v4 Ultra Low Input RNA kit was used to prepare libraries from fractions with low cell numbers. To follow T-cell clones before and after both primary and booster YFV17D yellow fever vaccination, bulk TCR alpha and beta repertoires underwent longitudinal sequencing. Two healthy male donors, one aged 18 to 30 and one aged 30 to 40 years, made up the cohort. Bulk PBMC replicates and cell subsets were isolated from blood drawn at multiple timepoints before and after both primary and secondary immunization. On the study overall, not on this receptor specifically: Most clones expanded after primary vaccination were re-detected after the booster (about 96% of CD4 and 88% of CD8), suggesting broad memory maintenance. Only a couple of donors were included in the study, so the extent to which the findings can be generalized is limited. The secondary T-cell response was found to be weaker but faster than the primary response, with a peak reached on day 5 rather than on day 15. FACS-sorted repertoires could contain abundant contaminating clonotypes from the bulk population, so computational filtering was required. A small fraction of clonotypes showed up in both the CD4 and CD8 compartments, probably as a result of convergent recombination.

Data came from an Illumina NovaSeq 6000. Synthesis of TCR cDNA relied on 5'RACE template switching, a step that introduced a universal primer site along with unique molecular identifiers. Priming for cDNA synthesis came from both the TCR alpha and TCR beta constant segments. Libraries were amplified in two PCR steps, with sample barcodes and sequencing adapters added in the second step. Sequencing of the libraries was done on either Illumina HiSeq 2500 (2x100 bp) or NovaSeq (2x150 bp). As for the original processing: Demultiplexing of reads and collapsing into UMI consensus sequences were performed with MIGEC, and V(D)J alignment was carried out with MiXCR. Using edgeR on replicate PBMC samples, clonotypes were called vaccine-responding if FDR was below 0.01 and the log2 fold change was above 5 up to day 15. Each bulk clonotype was labeled CD4 or CD8 based on which sequenced repertoire, CD4 or CD8, contained the clonotype at higher abundance. TCRdb reprocessed the public reads (quality trimming at Q25 with fastp, clone calling with MiXCR) and kept in-frame beta chains. Under each unique CDR3 protein, matching rows form one entry showing the most common genes and DNA. These V and J calls are TCRdb output, not the study's own analysis. Within this sample are 95,000 to 100,000 distinct CDR3 sequences, with less than 6% of them counted one time only. The top ten hold about 40% of the sample.

For CDR1 and CDR2, the germline V gene lists ENHRY and SYGVKD. The CDR3 contains 12 residues, cysteine and phenylalanine counted. The CDR3 DNA has 36 bases and is translated from base 1. V and J are truncated by 4 bases and 9 bases respectively, leaving an intervening sequence of 10 bases. This clonotype was counted only a few times. The antigen this receptor binds is unknown. No much larger clonotype is one base removed from it; base qualities were not supplied. What this sample's treatment or condition label stands for: live attenuated yellow fever vaccine strain. PBMCs were isolated from peripheral blood using a standard Ficoll-Paque protocol. Dynabeads CD4 and CD8 positive selection kits were used to isolate the CD4 and CD8 T-cell fractions. RNA was extracted with TriZol from bulk PBMCs, CD4 and CD8 fractions, and dextramer-positive and dextramer-negative fractions.

The sequence came from a man aged 18 to 30 who received the YFV17D yellow fever vaccine. The V and J segments used are TRBV10-3 and TRBJ2-1; the D gene identity is not certain. Sample: CD8+ T cells sorted from PBMCs, taken 10 days after the yellow fever booster vaccination. The CDR3 protein is CAISVGEGEQFF. The nucleotide sequence is TGTGCCATCAGTGTTGGGGAAGGTGAGCAGTTCTTC.